The 21 T cell receptor beta chains in this list originate from one sample, sequenced in a study of T cell responses to AZD1222 COVID-19 vaccine. The repertoire was sequenced with immunoSEQ multiplex PCR; TCRdb's copy has only in-frame clones and lacks some. Here the sample spans fewer than 90,000 clones, about 88% being singletons. The sequenced sample was peripheral blood, obtained on day 0 of AZD1222 vaccination. The receptors originated from an adult in good health.

V usage is TRBV28 and J usage is TRBJ2-3; D is uncertain. CDR3 length equals 12 residues. Germline V gives CDR1 MDHEN, CDR2 SYDVKM. Trimming removed 5 bases from V and 6 bases from J, with 9 bases in between. The CDR3, as DNA: TGTGCCAGCAGTATTGACTTTGATACGCAGTATTTT. Translated: CASSIDFDTQYF.

V usage is TRBV4-1 and J usage is TRBJ2-2, with 9 bases identical to TRBD1. The V gene's germline CDR1 is MGHRA and CDR2 YSYEKL. The CDR3 sequence is 16 residues long. V lost 4 bases and J lost 7; bases outside the gene matches: 10. This chain's CDR3 is CASSPGTGRRSGELFF. In nucleotides, the CDR3 is TGCGCCAGCAGCCCAGGGACAGGGAGGCGGAGCGGGGAGCTGTTTTTT.

This chain links TRBV24-1 with TRBJ2-5; 10 nucleotides match TRBD2. The CDR3 runs to 15 residues. CDR1 and CDR2 from the germline V gene are KGHDR and SFDVKD. The trim removed 6 bases at V and 5 bases at J, leaving 8 bases unmatched. CDR3 nucleotide sequence: TGTGCCACCAGTATTGCTAGCGGGGGCGTGGAGACCCAGTACTTC. It codes for CATSIASGGVETQYF.

V usage is TRBV6-5 and J usage is TRBJ2-2; D not certain. CDR1 and CDR2 from the germline V gene are MNHEY and SVGAGI. Trimming took 2 bases from V and 5 from J, leaving 15 bases between them. This CDR3 has 16 amino acids. The CDR3 loop reads CASSYDASGRTGELFF. CDR3 nucleotide sequence: TGTGCCAGCAGTTACGATGCTTCCGGACGGACCGGGGAGCTGTTTTTT.

The V call is TRBV30, the J call TRBJ1-4; D uncertain. This CDR3 contains 14 residues. In germline, CDR1 is GTSNPN, CDR2 SVGIG (reference sequence). Trimming removed 1 base at V and 3 bases at J, with 9 bases between. As DNA, the CDR3 is TGTGCCTGGAGTGACGCTCGGGCTAATGAAAAACTGTTTTTT. Translation gives CAWSDARANEKLFF.

The rearrangement joins TRBV6-6 to TRBJ1-5; TRBD1 is a possible D gene (5 bases). The CDR3 consists of 15 residues. Trimming took 0 bases from V and 6 from J, leaving 12 bases between them. In germline, CDR1 is MNHNY, CDR2 SVGAGI (reference sequence). In DNA, the CDR3 is TGTGCCAGCAGTTACTCGACGCCAGGGCGTCAGCCCCAGCATTTT. Its translation is CASSYSTPGRQPQHF.

V gene TRBV21-1 combines with J gene TRBJ1-2; TRBD1 was called by the table and not checked on the DNA. TRBV21-1 is a pseudogene. This CDR3 region has 14 residues. CDR3 sequence reads: CATWSQGSGYGYTF. The CDR3 coding sequence is TGTGCCACGTGGTCGCAGGGGAGCGGCTATGGCTACACCTTC.

The rearrangement uses TRBV10-1 and TRBJ1-2, with 9 bases aligning to TRBD1. V dropped 4 bases and J dropped 4; count of bases not matched to a gene: 1. CDR3 size: 13 residues. Germline CDR1 WNHNN, CDR2 SYGVQD (reference sequence). The CDR3 loop is CASSGTGAYGYTF. DNA for the CDR3: TGCGCCAGCAGTGGGACAGGGGCCTATGGCTACACCTTC.

V and J are TRBV5-4 and TRBJ2-1, with TRBD2 matching 7 bases. The CDR3 covers 16 residues. Germline CDR1 SGHNT, CDR2 YYREEE (reference sequence). J was trimmed by 6 bases and V by 7 bases; bases with no gene match: 16. CDR3 nucleotides: TGTGCCAGCTACCCCTCAGCGGGAACAGTGGGCAATGAGCAGTTCTTC. Encoded protein: CASYPSAGTVGNEQFF.

The gene calls are TRBV28 and TRBJ1-1; perhaps TRBD1 as D (5 bases). Germline assignment: CDR1 MDHEN and CDR2 SYDVKM. CDR3 size: 15 residues. The V gene lost 6 bases and the J gene lost 5 bases, with 19 bases spanning the gap. The CDR3 loop reads CASRSTDSIWTEAFF. The CDR3 bases are TGTGCCAGCAGATCAACCGACAGCATTTGGACTGAAGCTTTCTTT. Supplemented by reference TRBV28 and TRBJ1-1, the full variable domain reads DVKVTQSSRYLVKRTGEKVFLECVQDMDHENMFWYRQDPGLGLRLIYFSYDVKMKEKGDIPEGYSVSREKKERFSLILESASTNQTSMYLCASRSTDSIWTEAFFGQGTRLTVV.

The genes are TRBV5-1 and TRBJ2-5; D unclear. V was clipped by 0 bases and J by 4 bases, with 10 bases between them. Germline assignment: CDR1 SGHRS and CDR2 YFSETQ. CDR3 length: 14 residues. The CDR3 loop reads CASSLDSARETQYF. In DNA form, the CDR3 reads TGCGCCAGCAGCTTGGACTCGGCGAGAGAGACCCAGTACTTC.

The chain uses TRBV27 and TRBJ2-3; TRBD2 aligns across 11 bases. This CDR3 contains 16 residues. V was clipped by 8 bases and J by 1 base; unmatched bases: 8. Germline CDR1 is MNHEY and CDR2 is SMNVEV (reference sequence). The CDR3 coding sequence is TGTGCCAGCGGTCTGACTAGCGGGGACCGCACAGATACGCAGTATTTT. Residues: CASGLTSGDRTDTQYF.

The chain's CDR3 is CASSLSINPSPLHF. The CDR3 DNA sequence: TGTGCCAGCAGTTTATCTATAAATCCCTCACCCCTCCACTTT. V usage is TRBV28 and J usage is TRBJ1-6; unclear D gene. Trimming removed 1 base from V and 10 bases from J, with 11 bases in between. CDR3 length: 14 amino acids. CDR1 is MDHEN, CDR2 SYDVKM, per germline.

This sequence joins TRBV6-5 and TRBJ1-2, with 8 bases fitting TRBD1. The germline V gene encodes CDR1 MNHEY and CDR2 SVGAGI. The V segment lost 4 bases and the J segment 1 base; nucleotides outside the gene matches: 2. CDR3 size: 14 residues. CDR3 loop: CASSWDRSNYGYTF. The DNA of the CDR3 is TGTGCCAGCAGTTGGGACAGGAGTAACTATGGCTACACCTTC.

The chain carries TRBV6-1 and TRBJ1-4; 9 bases are a match to TRBD1. The CDR3 extends over 17 amino acids. With 0 bases clipped from V and 10 bases from J, the junction kept 12 bases outside the gene matches. Germline V gene lookup returns CDR1 MNHNS and CDR2 SASEGT. This chain's CDR3 is CASSEAGNRGRMGKLFF. In nucleotides, the CDR3 is TGTGCCAGCAGTGAAGCAGGAAACAGGGGGCGAATGGGAAAACTGTTTTTT.

The J gene is TRBJ1-5, the V gene TRBV6-5; no reliable D call. This CDR3 is 13 amino acids long. The germline CDR1 and CDR2 sequences are MNHEY and SVGAGI. CDR3 sequence reads: CVVWGSRNQPQHF. CDR3 coding DNA: TGTGTCGTGTGGGGTTCGCGCAATCAGCCCCAGCATTTT.

CDR3 DNA sequence: TGTGCCAGCAGTTTTATGGCCTACAATGAGCAGTTCTTC. Translation: CASSFMAYNEQFF. The chain couples TRBV12-3 or TRBV12-4 to TRBJ2-1; unclear D gene. V was pared by 3 bases and J by 2 bases, with 5 bases between. The CDR3 is made up of 13 amino acids.

The chain is built from TRBV27 and TRBJ2-7, with 14 bases that match TRBD2. Germline V gene sequence: CDR1 MNHEY, CDR2 SMNVEV (reference sequence). Losses at the gene ends were 1 base for V and 2 bases for J; bases not matched to a gene: 1. This CDR3 contains 16 residues. The CDR3 DNA reads TGTGCCAGCAGTTTATGGACTAGCGGGAGGACCTACGAGCAGTACTTC. Translated, it gives CASSLWTSGRTYEQYF.

V is TRBV15 and J is TRBJ1-2; 7 positions agree with TRBD1. CDR1 and CDR2 from the germline V gene are LNHNV and YYDKDF (reference sequence). V gave up 4 bases and J gave up 8 bases; unmatched junction bases: 7. The CDR3 consists of 13 residues. CDR3 coding DNA: TGTGCCACCAGCACTATGACAGGGACCGGCTACACCTTC. This gives the protein CATSTMTGTGYTF.

The chain recombines TRBV2 with TRBJ2-5; the D is unclear. The CDR3 sequence is 13 residues long. CDR1 is SNHLY, CDR2 FYNNEI, per germline. The V end lost 9 bases, the J end lost 0 bases, and 11 bases lay between the germline ends. This chain's CDR3 is CASSTNDQETQYF. CDR3 nucleotide sequence: TGTGCCAGTAGTACAAACGACCAAGAGACCCAGTACTTC. Drawing the rest from reference TRBV2 and TRBJ2-5, the complete variable domain is EPEVTQTPSHQVTQMGQEVILRCVPISNHLYFYWYRQILGQKVEFLVSFYNNEISEKSEIFDDQFSVERPDGSNFTLKIRSTKLEDSAMYFCASSTNDQETQYFGPGTRLLVL.

This chain connects TRBV30 to TRBJ1-2, with TRBD1 matching over 7 bases. The CDR3 has 13 amino acids. V was pared by 4 bases and J by 7 bases, with 9 bases of the junction left unmatched. Germline V gene data show CDR1 as GTSNPN and CDR2 as SVGIG (reference sequence). The CDR3 coding sequence is TGTGCCTGGACCGCGGGACAGTTCTTTGGCTACACCTTC. This translates into CAWTAGQFFGYTF.